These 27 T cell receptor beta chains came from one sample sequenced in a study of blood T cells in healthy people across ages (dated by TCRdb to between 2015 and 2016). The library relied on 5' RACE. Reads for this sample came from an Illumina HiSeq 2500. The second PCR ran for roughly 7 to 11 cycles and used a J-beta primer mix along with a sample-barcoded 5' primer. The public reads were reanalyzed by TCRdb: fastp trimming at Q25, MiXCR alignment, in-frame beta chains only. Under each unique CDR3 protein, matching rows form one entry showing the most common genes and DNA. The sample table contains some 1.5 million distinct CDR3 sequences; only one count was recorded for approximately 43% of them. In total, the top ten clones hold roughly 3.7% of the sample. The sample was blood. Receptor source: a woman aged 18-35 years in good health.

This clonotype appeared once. The CDR3 DNA reads as TGTGCCAGCTCACCAGGGACAGATTATAACTATGGCTACACCTTC. As protein: CASSPGTDYNYGYTF. The chain is built from TRBV18 and TRBJ1-2; TRBD1 aligns across 7 bases. CDR1 is KGHSH and CDR2 is LQKENI in the germline V gene. CDR3 size: 15 residues. V dropped 2 bases and J dropped 1; count of bases not matched to a gene: 4.

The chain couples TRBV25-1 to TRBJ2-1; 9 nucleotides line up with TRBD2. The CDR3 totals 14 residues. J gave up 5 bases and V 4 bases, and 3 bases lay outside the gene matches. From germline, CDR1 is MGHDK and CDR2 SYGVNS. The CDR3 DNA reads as TGTGCCAGCAGTGGACTAGCGGCAAACAATGAGCAGTTCTTC. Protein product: CASSGLAANNEQFF.

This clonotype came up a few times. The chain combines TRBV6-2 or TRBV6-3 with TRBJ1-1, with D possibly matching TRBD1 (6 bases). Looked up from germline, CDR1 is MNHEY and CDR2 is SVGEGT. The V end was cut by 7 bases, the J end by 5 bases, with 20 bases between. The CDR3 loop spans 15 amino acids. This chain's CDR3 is CASNTQGRRSTEAFF. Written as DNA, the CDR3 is TGTGCCAGCAACACACAGGGAAGGAGGTCGACTGAAGCTTTCTTT.

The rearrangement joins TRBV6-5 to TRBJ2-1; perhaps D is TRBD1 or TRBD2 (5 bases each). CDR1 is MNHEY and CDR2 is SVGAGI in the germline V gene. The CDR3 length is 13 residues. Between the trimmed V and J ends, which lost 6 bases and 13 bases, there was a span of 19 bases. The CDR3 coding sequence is TGTGCCAGCAGACCTACGGGGCCGGAGACCCAGTTCTTC. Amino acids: CASRPTGPETQFF.

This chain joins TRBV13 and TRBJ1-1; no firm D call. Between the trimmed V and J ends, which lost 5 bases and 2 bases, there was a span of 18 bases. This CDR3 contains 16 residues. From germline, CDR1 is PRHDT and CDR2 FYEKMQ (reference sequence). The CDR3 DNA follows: TGTGCCAGCAGCGAATCTTTCATGGACGGTAACACTGAAGCTTTCTTT. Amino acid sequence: CASSESFMDGNTEAFF. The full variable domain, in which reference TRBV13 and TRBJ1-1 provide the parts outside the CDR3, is AAGVIQSPRHLIKEKRETATLKCYPIPRHDTVYWYQQGPGQDPQFLISFYEKMQSDKGSIPDRFSAQQFSDYHSELNMSSLELGDSALYFCASSESFMDGNTEAFFGQGTRLTVV.

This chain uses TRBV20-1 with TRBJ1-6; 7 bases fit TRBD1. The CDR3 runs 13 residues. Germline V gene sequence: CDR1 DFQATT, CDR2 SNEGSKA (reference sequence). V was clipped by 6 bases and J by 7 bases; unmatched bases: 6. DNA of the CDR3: TGCAGTGCGGGGGACAGTGCCAATTCACCCCTCCACTTT. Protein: CSAGDSANSPLHF.

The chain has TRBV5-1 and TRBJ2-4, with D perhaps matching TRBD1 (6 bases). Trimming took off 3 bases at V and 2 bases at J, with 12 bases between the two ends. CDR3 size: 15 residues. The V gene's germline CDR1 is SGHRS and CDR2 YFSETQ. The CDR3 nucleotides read TGCGCCAGCAGCTCTACAGGGACGACCAAAAACATTCAGTACTTC. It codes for CASSSTGTTKNIQYF.

CDR3 amino acids: CAISEFQKNTEAFF. The CDR3 DNA follows: TGTGCCATCAGTGAATTTCAAAAGAACACTGAAGCTTTCTTT. The gene calls are TRBV10-3 and TRBJ1-1; D is unresolved. This CDR3 spans 14 amino acids. Germline assignment: CDR1 ENHRY and CDR2 SYGVKD. The V and J ends lost 3 bases and 1 base respectively, with 9 bases between them.

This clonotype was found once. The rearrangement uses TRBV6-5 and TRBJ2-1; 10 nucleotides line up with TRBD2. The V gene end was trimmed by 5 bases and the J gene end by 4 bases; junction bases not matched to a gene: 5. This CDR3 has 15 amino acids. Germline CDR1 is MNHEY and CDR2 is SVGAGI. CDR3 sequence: CASSRGLAVYNEQFF. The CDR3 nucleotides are TGTGCCAGCAGTCGAGGACTAGCGGTATACAATGAGCAGTTCTTC.

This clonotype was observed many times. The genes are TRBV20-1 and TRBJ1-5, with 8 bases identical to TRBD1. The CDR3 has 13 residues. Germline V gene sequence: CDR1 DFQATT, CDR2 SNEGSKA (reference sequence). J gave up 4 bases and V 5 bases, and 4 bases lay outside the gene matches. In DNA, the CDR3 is TGCAGTGCTTCCGGGACAGGTAATCAGCCCCAGCATTTT. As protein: CSASGTGNQPQHF.

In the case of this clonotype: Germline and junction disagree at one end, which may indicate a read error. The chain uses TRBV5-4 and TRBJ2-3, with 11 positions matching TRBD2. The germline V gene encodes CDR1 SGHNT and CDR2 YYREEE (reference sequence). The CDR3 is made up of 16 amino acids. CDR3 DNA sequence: TGTGCCAGCAGCAACTTAGCGGGAGGGGTCACAGCTACGCAGTATTTT. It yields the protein CASSNLAGGVTATQYF.

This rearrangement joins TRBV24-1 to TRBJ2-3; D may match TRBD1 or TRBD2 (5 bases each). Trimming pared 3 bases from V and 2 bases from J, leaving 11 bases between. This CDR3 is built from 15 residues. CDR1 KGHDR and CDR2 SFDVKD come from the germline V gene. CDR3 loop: CATSDGTRNTDTQYF. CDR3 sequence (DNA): TGTGCCACCAGTGATGGGACCCGGAACACAGATACGCAGTATTTT.

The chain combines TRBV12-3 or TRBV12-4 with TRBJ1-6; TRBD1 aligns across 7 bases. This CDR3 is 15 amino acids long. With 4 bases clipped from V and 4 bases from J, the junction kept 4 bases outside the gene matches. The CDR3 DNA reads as TGTGCCAGCAGTTCCAGGGGGGGGTATAATTCACCCCTCCACTTT. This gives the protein CASSSRGGYNSPLHF.

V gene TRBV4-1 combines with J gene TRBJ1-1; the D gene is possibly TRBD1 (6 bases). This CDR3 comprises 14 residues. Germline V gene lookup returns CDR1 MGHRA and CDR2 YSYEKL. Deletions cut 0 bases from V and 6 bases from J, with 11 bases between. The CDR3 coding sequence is TGCGCCAGCAGCCAAGAGAAACAGGGCCCTGAAGCTTTCTTT. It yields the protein CASSQEKQGPEAFF.

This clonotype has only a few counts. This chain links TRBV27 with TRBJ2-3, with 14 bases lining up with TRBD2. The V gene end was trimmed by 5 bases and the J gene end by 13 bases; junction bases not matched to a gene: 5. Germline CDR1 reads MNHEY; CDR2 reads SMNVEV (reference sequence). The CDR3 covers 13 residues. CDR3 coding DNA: TGTGCCAGCAGTACGGGACTAGCGGGAGAAGAGTATTTT. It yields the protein CASSTGLAGEEYF.

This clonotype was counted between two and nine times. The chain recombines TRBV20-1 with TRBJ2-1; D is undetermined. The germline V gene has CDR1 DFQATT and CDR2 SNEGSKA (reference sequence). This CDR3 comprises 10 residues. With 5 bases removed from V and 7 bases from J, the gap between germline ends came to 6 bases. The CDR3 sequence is CSALENEQFF. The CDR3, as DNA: TGCAGTGCTCTCGAAAATGAGCAGTTCTTC.

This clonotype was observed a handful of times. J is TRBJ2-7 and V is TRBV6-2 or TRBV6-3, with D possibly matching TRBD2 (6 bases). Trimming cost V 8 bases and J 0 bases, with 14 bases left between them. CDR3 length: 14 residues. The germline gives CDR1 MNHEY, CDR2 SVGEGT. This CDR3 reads CASLGTAFSYEQYF. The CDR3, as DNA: TGTGCCAGCCTCGGGACTGCGTTCTCCTACGAGCAGTACTTC.

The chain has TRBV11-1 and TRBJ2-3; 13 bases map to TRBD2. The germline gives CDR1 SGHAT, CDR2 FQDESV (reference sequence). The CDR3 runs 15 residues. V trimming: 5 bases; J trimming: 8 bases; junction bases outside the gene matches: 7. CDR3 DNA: TGTGCCAGCAGCCCCAGACTAGCGGGAGGAGGTACGCAGTATTTT. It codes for CASSPRLAGGGTQYF.

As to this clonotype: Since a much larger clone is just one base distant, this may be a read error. CDR3 in DNA: TGCAACGTCGGGACGGCCACCTACGAGCAGTACTTC. As protein: CNVGTATYEQYF. The chain carries TRBV29-1 and TRBJ2-7; D possibly matches TRBD1 or TRBD2 (5 bases each). The CDR3 is 12 residues long. Germline CDR1 reads SQVTM; CDR2 reads ANQGSEA.

CDR3 sequence reads: CSARDHFGTEAFF. The CDR3 DNA is TGCAGTGCTAGAGATCATTTTGGCACTGAAGCTTTCTTT. The chain employs TRBV20-1 and TRBJ1-1; D call uncertain. Germline V gives CDR1 DFQATT, CDR2 SNEGSKA (reference sequence). The CDR3 covers 13 residues. Deletions cut 0 bases from V and 4 bases from J, with 9 bases between.

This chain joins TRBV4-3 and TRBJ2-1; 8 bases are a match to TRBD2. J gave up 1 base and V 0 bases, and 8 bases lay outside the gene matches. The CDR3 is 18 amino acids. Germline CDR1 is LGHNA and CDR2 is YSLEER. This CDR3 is CASSQELGASGSYNEQFF. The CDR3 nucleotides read TGCGCCAGCAGCCAAGAACTTGGAGCTAGCGGGTCCTACAATGAGCAGTTCTTC.

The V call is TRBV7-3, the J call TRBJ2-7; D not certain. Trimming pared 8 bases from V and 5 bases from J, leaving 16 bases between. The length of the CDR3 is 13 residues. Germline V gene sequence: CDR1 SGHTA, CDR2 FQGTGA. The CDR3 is CASRISVRHEQYF. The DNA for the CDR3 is TGTGCCAGCCGGATCTCAGTTCGGCACGAGCAGTACTTC.

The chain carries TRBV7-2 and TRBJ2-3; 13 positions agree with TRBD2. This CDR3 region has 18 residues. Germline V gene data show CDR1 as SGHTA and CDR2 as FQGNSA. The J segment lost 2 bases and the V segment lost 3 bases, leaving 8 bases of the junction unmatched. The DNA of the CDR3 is TGTGCCAGCAGCTTTGCCGGGACTAGCGGGATGAACACAGATACGCAGTATTTT. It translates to CASSFAGTSGMNTDTQYF.

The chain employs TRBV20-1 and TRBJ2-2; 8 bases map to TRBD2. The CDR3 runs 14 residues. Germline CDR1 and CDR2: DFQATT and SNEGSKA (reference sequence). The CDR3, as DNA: TGCAGCGCTTCCGGGACTAGTTATTCCGGGGAGCTGTTTTTT. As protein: CSASGTSYSGELFF.

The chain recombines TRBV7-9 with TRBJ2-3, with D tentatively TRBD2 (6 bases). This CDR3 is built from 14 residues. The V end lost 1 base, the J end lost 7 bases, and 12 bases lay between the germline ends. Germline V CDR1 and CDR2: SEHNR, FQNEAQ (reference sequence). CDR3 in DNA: TGTGCCAGCAGCTTAGTGGCTAGCGCAAATACGCAGTATTTT. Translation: CASSLVASANTQYF.

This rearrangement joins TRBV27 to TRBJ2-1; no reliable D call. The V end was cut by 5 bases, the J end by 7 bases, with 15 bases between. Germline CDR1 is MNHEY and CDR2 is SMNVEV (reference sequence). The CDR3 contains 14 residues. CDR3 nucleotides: TGTGCCAGCAGTCCCGCTCTATCTTGGAATGAGCAGTTCTTC. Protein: CASSPALSWNEQFF.

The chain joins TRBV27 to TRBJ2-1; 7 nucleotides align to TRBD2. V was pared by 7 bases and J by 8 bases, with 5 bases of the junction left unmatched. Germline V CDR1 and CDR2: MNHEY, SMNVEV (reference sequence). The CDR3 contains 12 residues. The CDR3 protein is CASTGGPHEQFF. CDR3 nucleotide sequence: TGTGCCAGCACGGGGGGACCTCATGAGCAGTTCTTC.